These 8 T cell receptor beta chains were sequenced from one sample in a study of read filtering for tumor transcriptome and immune sequencing. This library used roughly 0.4 ug RNA and molecular barcoded adaptors spanning alpha/delta and beta/gamma chains. MiXCR, applied by TCRdb to the reads, yields one record per CDR3 protein. Of approximately 90,000 distinct CDR3 sequences in the sample, 9% to 15% are singletons; the top ten hold more than 13%. The material sequenced was a population of CD138-negative cells sorted from bone marrow. The receptors here all came from a donor at least 40 years old with multiple myeloma.

This clonotype was picked up many times. The chain recombines TRBV19 with TRBJ1-5, with D maybe TRBD1 (6 bases). The CDR3 contains 13 residues. Trimming left V 5 bases short and J 4 bases short, with 9 bases between. Per the germline V gene, CDR1 is LNHDA and CDR2 is SQIVND (reference sequence). The CDR3 loop reads CASSGTGNQPQHF. In nucleotides, the CDR3 is TGTGCCAGTAGTGGCACAGGGAATCAGCCCCAGCATTTT.

This clonotype occurred many times. The V call is TRBV7-9, the J call TRBJ2-5, with TRBD1 matching 8 bases. The CDR3 runs to 16 residues. Losses at the gene ends were 5 bases for V and 1 base for J; bases not matched to a gene: 9. The V gene's germline CDR1 is SEHNR and CDR2 FQNEAQ (reference sequence). The CDR3 spells CASSARRGPVQETQYF. The DNA for the CDR3 is TGTGCCAGCAGCGCTCGCAGGGGGCCCGTCCAAGAGACCCAGTACTTC.

The chain is built from TRBV4-1 and TRBJ2-2; 16 bases map to TRBD2. The germline CDR1 and CDR2 sequences are MGHRA and YSYEKL. The CDR3 length is 20 residues. V lost 3 bases, J lost 6 bases, and 13 bases stayed unmatched. CDR3 sequence reads: CASSQGVGTSGRAPSGELFF. The DNA of the CDR3 is TGCGCCAGCAGCCAGGGGGTCGGGACTAGCGGGAGGGCCCCCTCCGGGGAGCTGTTTTTT.

This clonotype turned up a few times. V usage is TRBV7-9 and J usage is TRBJ2-1; D is unresolved. CDR1 is SEHNR, CDR2 FQNEAQ, per germline (reference sequence). Between the trimmed V and J ends, which lost 4 bases and 6 bases, there was a span of 7 bases. The CDR3 covers 12 residues. DNA of the CDR3: TGTGCCAGCAGCTCCCGTCCCAATGAGCAGTTCTTC. Translating it yields CASSSRPNEQFF.

In the case of this clonotype: This may come from a read error, since a much larger clone is one base off. It is likely a read error, because the conserved phenylalanine at the end of the CDR3 is missing. This rearrangement joins TRBV5-1 to TRBJ2-7; 7 nucleotides line up with TRBD1. Germline V CDR1 and CDR2: SGHRS, YFSETQ. The CDR3 covers 15 residues. V dropped 1 base and J dropped 5; count of bases not matched to a gene: 9. The CDR3 nucleotides are TGCGCCAGCAGCTTGAGACAGGGCCCTCTGGACGAGCAGTACTGC. It codes for CASSLRQGPLDEQYC.

V gene TRBV9 combines with J gene TRBJ2-5; 7 nucleotides agree with TRBD1. The V and J ends lost 2 bases and 1 base, in that order; junction bases with no gene match: 8. The CDR3 totals 16 residues. Germline CDR1 is SGDLS and CDR2 is YYNGEE. The CDR3 sequence is CASSVAVTGAQETQYF. Here the CDR3 DNA reads TGTGCCAGCAGCGTGGCGGTAACAGGGGCCCAAGAGACCCAGTACTTC.

This clonotype was found many times. This chain joins TRBV20-1 and TRBJ1-2; D is possibly TRBD1 (5 bases). CDR3 length equals 12 residues. Trimming took off 6 bases at V and 4 bases at J, with 12 bases between the two ends. Germline CDR1 is DFQATT and CDR2 is SNEGSKA (reference sequence). The CDR3 bases are TGCAGTGCGGCACGGGGCAGCTATGGCTACACCTTC. Protein product: CSAARGSYGYTF.

This clonotype has ten or more counts. One junction end disagrees with the germline gene, perhaps due to a read error. J is TRBJ2-3 and V is TRBV5-1; 13 positions match TRBD2. The CDR3 spans 16 residues. In germline, CDR1 is SGHRS, CDR2 YFSETQ. This CDR3 reads CASSPGLAGGTDTQYF. The DNA of the CDR3 is TGTGCCAGCAGCCCAGGACTAGCGGGAGGCACAGATACGCAGTATTTT.